This TCR beta chain was found in a study of blood T cell repertoires in COVID-19 (dated by TCRdb to about 2020). For the study in its entirety: The collaborator samples originated in the United States, Italy and Spain and spanned the acute and convalescent phases of COVID-19. The material from the prospective study consisted of cDNA or gDNA derived from T cells, B-cell-depleted T cells, or PBMCs. Deeply sampled blood TCRbeta repertoires from subjects exposed to, actively infected with, or recovered from COVID-19 were included in the dataset. The repertoires were made available in a free public database intended to serve as a resource for research on the immune response to SARS-CoV-2. Samples came from the ongoing ImmuneRACE study (first 160 participants) plus 1,254 subjects from 6 global collaborators. Nearly every sample came with metadata listing a de-identified subject ID, COVID-19 status, age in years and sex. Where available, HLA class I and class II types were taken from metadata supplied by the sample provider and were not determined by assay-based typing.

Samples from volunteer blood donors who had recovered from COVID-19 were contributed by a second Seattle source. Collaborating institutions collected whole blood in K2EDTA tubes following their own protocols. Collaborator samples were shipped for TCRbeta analysis as frozen whole blood, isolated PBMCs, or DNA extracted from either sample type. The immunoSEQ Assay, a bias-controlled multiplex PCR, was used to amplify TCRbeta CDR3 regions from genomic DNA. From the authors' description of their analysis: Nucleated cell counts per sample were estimated from amplification of reference gene primers within the assay. Sequence reads were collapsed and filtered to measure the absolute abundance of every unique TCRbeta CDR3 rearrangement. For each sample, productive Simpson clonality was calculated as the square root of Simpson's diversity index over productive rearrangements. TCRdb carries this immuneACCESS record with in-frame sequences only. Its versions omit some clonotypes, under half of them owing to an unresolved V gene in the studies checked, with the rest unexplained. The D gene and trimming were derived from the DNA, and the V and J assignments and clone size from that table. This sample lists 250,000 to 350,000 clones; more than 75% were detected once. Jointly, the top ten make up about 7.8% of the sample.

Points on this clone: Its cognate antigen has yet to be identified. Per-base quality was not reported, and no clone a single base away is much larger than it.

Inclusive of the bounding cysteine and phenylalanine, the CDR3 is 16 residues long. Only the CDR3 portion is preserved as DNA: 48 bases, with reading frame beginning at the first base. The germline V gene specifies MGHRA as CDR1 and YSYEKL as CDR2. V is clipped by 0 bases and J by 2 bases, and the sequence between their germline boundaries is 11 bases long. Paper-wide results and their limitations: How much clinical and demographic metadata was included differed by source and by participant, and the metadata was provided uncurated.

The rearranged segments are TRBV4-1 and TRBJ1-3; TRBD1 is a weak D gene call, 6 bases matching. The sample taken for sequencing was peripheral blood. This receptor was obtained from a woman in her 50s who had recovered from COVID-19. The CDR3 region reads CASSQDSGTTGNTIYF. The sequence in DNA is TGCGCCAGCAGCCAAGATTCCGGGACAACTGGAAACACCATATATTTT.